The present T cell receptor (beta chain) was sequenced within a study of CD8 T cells in Susac syndrome. The overall study: Each patient with Susac syndrome, at the time of blood draw, was therapy-naive, on corticosteroids, or on intravenous immunoglobulin alone.

Roughly 0.45 to 1 ug RNA was reverse transcribed with random hexamers. The method of amplification for TCR beta CDR3 was immunoSEQ multiplex PCR, covering 54 Vbeta and 13 Jbeta. From the immunoSEQ multiplex PCR reads, TCRdb called clonotypes with MiXCR, one entry per CDR3 protein. The data show around 110,000 distinct CDR3 sequences, around 94% seen once. Germline CDR1 and CDR2: SGHVS and FQNEAQ. There are 12 residues in the CDR3. V shed 5 bases and J shed 7 bases, with 12 bases lying between them. Sequencing of TCR beta was undertaken in CD8+ and CD4+ T cells derived from blood. CD8+ and CD4+ T cells were negatively isolated; TEMRA cells were FACS-enriched.

Material: CD8+ T cells from PBMCs. The chain combines TRBV7-8 with TRBJ2-7; D not certain. This clonotype was obtained from a human donor with Susac syndrome. The CDR3 loop is CASSPSTREQYF. DNA for the CDR3: TGTGCCAGCAGCCCCAGTACGAGAGAGCAGTACTTC.